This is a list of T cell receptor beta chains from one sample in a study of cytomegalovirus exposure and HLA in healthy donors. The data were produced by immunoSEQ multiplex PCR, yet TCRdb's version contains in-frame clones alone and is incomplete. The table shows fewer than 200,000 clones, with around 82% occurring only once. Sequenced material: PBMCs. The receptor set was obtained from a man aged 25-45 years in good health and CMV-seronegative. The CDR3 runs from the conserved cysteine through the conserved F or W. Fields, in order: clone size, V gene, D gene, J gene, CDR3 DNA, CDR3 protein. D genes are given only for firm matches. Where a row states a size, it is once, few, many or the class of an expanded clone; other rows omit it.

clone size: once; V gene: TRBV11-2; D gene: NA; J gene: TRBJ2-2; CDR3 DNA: TGTGCCAGCGGCATATTAACAGGGAACACCGGGGAGCTGTTTTTT; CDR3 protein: CASGILTGNTGELFF
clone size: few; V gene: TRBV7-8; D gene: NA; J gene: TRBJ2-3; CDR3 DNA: TGTGCCAGCAGCTTTAGGAAGGGGAGCACAGATACGCAGTATTTT; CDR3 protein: CASSFRKGSTDTQYF
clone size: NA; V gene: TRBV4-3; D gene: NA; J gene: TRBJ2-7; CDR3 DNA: TGCGCCAGCAGCCCCCAGTACGGCGGGTCATACGAGCAGTACTTC; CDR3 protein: CASSPQYGGSYEQYF
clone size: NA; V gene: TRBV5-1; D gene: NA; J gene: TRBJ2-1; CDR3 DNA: TGCGCCAGCAGCTTGGCAACGGGACTTAGGAATGAGCAGTTCTTC; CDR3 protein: CASSLATGLRNEQFF
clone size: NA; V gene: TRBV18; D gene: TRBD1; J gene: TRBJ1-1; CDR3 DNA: TGTGCCAGCTCACAGGACAGGGTGGGAATGAACACTGAAGCTTTCTTT; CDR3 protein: CASSQDRVGMNTEAFF
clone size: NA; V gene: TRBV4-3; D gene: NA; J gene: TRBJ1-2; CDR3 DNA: TGCGCCAGCAGCCAAGAGATATTTTCGGTTTATGGCTACACCTTC; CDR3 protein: CASSQEIFSVYGYTF
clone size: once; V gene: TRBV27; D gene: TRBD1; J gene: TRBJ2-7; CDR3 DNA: TGTGCCAGCTGGGCCGGGACAGCTTACGAGCAGTACTTC; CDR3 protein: CASWAGTAYEQYF
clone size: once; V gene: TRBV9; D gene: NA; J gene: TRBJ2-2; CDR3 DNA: TGTGCCAGCAGCGAAAACTGGAACACCGGGGAGCTGTTTTTT; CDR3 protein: CASSENWNTGELFF
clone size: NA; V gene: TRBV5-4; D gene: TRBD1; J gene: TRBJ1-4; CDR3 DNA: TGTGCCAGCAGCTCGGGACAGGGGGTAAATGAAAAACTGTTTTTT; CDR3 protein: CASSSGQGVNEKLFF
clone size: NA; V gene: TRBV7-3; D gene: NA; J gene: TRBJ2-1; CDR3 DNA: TGTGCCAGCAGCTTTAACGGAGGAGAGCAGTTCTTC; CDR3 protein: CASSFNGGEQFF
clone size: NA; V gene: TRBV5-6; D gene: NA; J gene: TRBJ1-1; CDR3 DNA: TGTGCCAGCAGCTTGGTAGCTAATCCTGAAGCTTTCTTT; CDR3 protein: CASSLVANPEAFF